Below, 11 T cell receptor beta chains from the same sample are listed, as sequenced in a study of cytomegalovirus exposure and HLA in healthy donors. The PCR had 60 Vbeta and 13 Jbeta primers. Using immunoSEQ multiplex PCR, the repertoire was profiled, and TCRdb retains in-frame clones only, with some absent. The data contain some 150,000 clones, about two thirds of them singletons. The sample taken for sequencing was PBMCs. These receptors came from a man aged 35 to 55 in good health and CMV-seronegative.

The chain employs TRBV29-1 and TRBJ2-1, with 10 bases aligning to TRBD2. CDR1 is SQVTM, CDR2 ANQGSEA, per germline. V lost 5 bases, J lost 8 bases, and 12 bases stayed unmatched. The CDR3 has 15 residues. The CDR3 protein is CSVQRPSGRAYEQFF. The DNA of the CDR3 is TGCAGCGTTCAACGACCCAGCGGGAGGGCCTATGAGCAGTTCTTC.

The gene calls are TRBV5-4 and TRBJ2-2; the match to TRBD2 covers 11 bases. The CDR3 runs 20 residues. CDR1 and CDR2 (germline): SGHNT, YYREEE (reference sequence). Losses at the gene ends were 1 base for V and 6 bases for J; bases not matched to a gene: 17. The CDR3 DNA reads TGTGCCAGCAGCTTGTTTGGTTTAGCGGGAGGGCCGGTCGCACCCGGGGAGCTGTTTTTT. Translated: CASSLFGLAGGPVAPGELFF.

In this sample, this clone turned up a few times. CDR3 loop: CASSQDGTGAGGETQYF. The CDR3 bases are TGCGCCAGCAGCCAAGATGGGACAGGGGCCGGAGGGGAGACCCAGTACTTC. The rearrangement links TRBV4-1 to TRBJ2-5; 10 positions agree with TRBD1. CDR3 length equals 17 residues. CDR1 MGHRA and CDR2 YSYEKL come from the germline V gene. The V and J ends lost 0 bases and 5 bases, in that order; junction bases with no gene match: 9.

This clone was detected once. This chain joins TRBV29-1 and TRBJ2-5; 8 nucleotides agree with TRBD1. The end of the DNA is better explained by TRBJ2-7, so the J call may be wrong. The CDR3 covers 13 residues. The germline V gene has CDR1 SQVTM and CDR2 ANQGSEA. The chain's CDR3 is CSGGQGPGNEQYF. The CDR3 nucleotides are TGCAGCGGTGGACAGGGCCCAGGAAACGAGCAGTACTTC.

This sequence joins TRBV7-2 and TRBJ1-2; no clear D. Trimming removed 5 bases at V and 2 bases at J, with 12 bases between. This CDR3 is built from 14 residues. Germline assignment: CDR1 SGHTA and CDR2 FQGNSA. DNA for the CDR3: TGTGCCAGCAGCCCTTCCTCCTCCAACTATGGCTACACCTTC. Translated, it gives CASSPSSSNYGYTF.

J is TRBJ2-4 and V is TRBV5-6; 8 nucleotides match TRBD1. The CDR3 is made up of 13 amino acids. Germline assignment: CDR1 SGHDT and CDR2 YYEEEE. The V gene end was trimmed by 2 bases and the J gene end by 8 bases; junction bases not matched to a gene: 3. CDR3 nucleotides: TGTGCCAGCAGCTTTCAGGGGGCGGACATTCAGTACTTC. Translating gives CASSFQGADIQYF.

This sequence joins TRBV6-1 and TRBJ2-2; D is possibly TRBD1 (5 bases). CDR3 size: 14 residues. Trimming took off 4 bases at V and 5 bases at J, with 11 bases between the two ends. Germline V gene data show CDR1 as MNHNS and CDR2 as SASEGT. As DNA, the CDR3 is TGTGCCAGCAGTGGCAGGGCGGTGACCGGGGAGCTGTTTTTT. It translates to CASSGRAVTGELFF.

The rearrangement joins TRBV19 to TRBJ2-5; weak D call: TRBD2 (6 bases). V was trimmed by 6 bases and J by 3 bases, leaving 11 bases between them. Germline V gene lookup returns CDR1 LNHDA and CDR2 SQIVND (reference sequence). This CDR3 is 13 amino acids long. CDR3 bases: TGTGCCAGTAGCCCGTGGGAGGAAGAGACCCAGTACTTC. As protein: CASSPWEEETQYF.

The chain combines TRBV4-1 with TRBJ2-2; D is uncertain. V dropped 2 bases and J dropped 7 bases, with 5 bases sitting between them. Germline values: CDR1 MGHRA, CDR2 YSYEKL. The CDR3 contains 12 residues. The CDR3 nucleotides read TGCGCCAGCAGCCAACCCAACGGGGAGCTGTTTTTT. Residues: CASSQPNGELFF.

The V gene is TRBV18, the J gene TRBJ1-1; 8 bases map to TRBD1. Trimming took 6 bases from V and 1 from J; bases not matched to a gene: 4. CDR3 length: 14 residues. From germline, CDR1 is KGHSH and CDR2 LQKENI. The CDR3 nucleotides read TGTGCCAGCTCGCCCGACAGGGGGAACACTGAAGCTTTCTTT. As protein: CASSPDRGNTEAFF.

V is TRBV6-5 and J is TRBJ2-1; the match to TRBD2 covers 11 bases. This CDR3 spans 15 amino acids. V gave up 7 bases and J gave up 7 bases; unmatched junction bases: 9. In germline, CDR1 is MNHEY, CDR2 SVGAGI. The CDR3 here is CASTITGTSGNEQFF. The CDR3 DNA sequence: TGTGCCAGCACCATTACCGGGACTAGCGGAAATGAGCAGTTCTTC.